Sequencing of this T cell receptor beta chain was carried out in a study of blood T cell repertoires in COVID-19. Clones were sequenced by immunoSEQ multiplex PCR, and TCRdb holds only the in-frame ones, with some missing. The sample includes some 100,000 clones, around 90% of them seen just once. Per germline, CDR1 DFQATT and CDR2 SNEGSKA (reference sequence). This CDR3 is built from 14 residues. Trimming removed 3 bases from V and 0 bases from J, with 11 bases in between. The clonotype was recovered from a woman of 80 years or more with active COVID-19. Material for sequencing was peripheral blood. V gene TRBV20-1 combines with J gene TRBJ1-1; D is ambiguous. CDR3: CSASRPSVNTEAFF. The CDR3 DNA sequence: TGCAGTGCTAGTAGGCCTAGCGTGAACACTGAAGCTTTCTTT.